Below, 21 T cell receptor beta chains from the same sample are listed, as sequenced in a study of CXCR3-negative and CXCR3-positive naive CD8 T cells. In preparing the TRB cDNA libraries, 5' RACE with UMI labels was used. From its re-call of the 5' RACE reads, TCRdb lists each CDR3 protein once, without DNA. The sample has about 23,000 distinct CDR3 sequences. The sequenced material came from memory CD8+ T cells from blood. Every receptor here comes from a human donor in good health. Some clones in this sample may be carry-over from other donors' samples.

V usage is TRBV29-1 and J usage is TRBJ2-5; the D gene TCRdb calls, TRBD1, cannot be checked with no DNA. CDR3 length equals 15 residues. CDR1 SQVTM and CDR2 ANQGSEA come from the germline V gene. CDR3 region: CSVNHLDRGEGTQYF.

V and J are TRBV23-1 and TRBJ2-7; the D gene TCRdb calls, TRBD1, cannot be checked with no DNA. TRBV23-1 is sorted into the ORF group, with uncertain function. The CDR3 extends over 15 amino acids. The CDR3 protein is CASSQPQGYSYEQYF.

The gene calls are TRBV7-6 and TRBJ2-7; TCRdb indicates TRBD1, and absent DNA this call remains unverified. Germline V lookup: CDR1 SGHVS, CDR2 FNYEAQ. The length of the CDR3 is 15 residues. CDR3 loop: CASSNRQGSSYEQYF.

The rearrangement joins TRBV10-1 to TRBJ2-2; checking the TCRdb D call of TRBD1 is not possible without DNA. CDR3 size: 13 residues. CDR1 WNHNN and CDR2 SYGVQD come from the germline V gene (reference sequence). The CDR3 here is CASSSGRSGELFF.

This chain links TRBV10-3 with TRBJ2-3. Germline V gene lookup returns CDR1 ENHRY and CDR2 SYGVKD. The CDR3 is 14 amino acids. The CDR3 is CAISESTDTDTQYF.

The V call is TRBV5-1, the J call TRBJ1-1. The CDR3 spans 14 residues. CDR1 and CDR2 (germline): SGHRS, YFSETQ. This CDR3 is CASSTSGLNTEAFF. The full variable domain, rest sourced from reference TRBV5-1 and TRBJ1-1, is KAGVTQTPRYLIKTRGQQVTLSCSPISGHRSVSWYQQTPGQGLQFLFEYFSETQRNKGNFPGRFSGRQFSNSRSEMNVSTLELGDSALYLCASSTSGLNTEAFFGQGTRLTVV.

The rearrangement joins TRBV9 to TRBJ2-5; no DNA is available, so the TRBD1 call from TCRdb remains unchecked. The length of the CDR3 is 13 residues. Germline V gene sequence: CDR1 SGDLS, CDR2 YYNGEE. The CDR3 sequence is CASNPTGEETQYF.

The chain combines TRBV7-2 with TRBJ2-3. In germline, CDR1 is SGHTA, CDR2 FQGNSA. The CDR3 spans 11 residues. The CDR3 reads CASSLSGTQYF.

The V gene is TRBV27, the J gene TRBJ1-2. CDR1 is MNHEY, CDR2 SMNVEV, per germline (reference sequence). The CDR3 extends over 13 amino acids. The CDR3 is CASSTHRDSGSTF.

This rearrangement joins TRBV6-2 or TRBV6-3 to TRBJ2-2; TCRdb reports TRBD1, a call that lacks DNA to check it against. Germline values: CDR1 MNHEY, CDR2 SVGEGT. The CDR3 spans 16 residues. CDR3 in amino acids: CASSLGQGAETGELFF.

The chain has TRBV7-2 and TRBJ2-7; with no DNA, the TCRdb D assignment of TRBD1 cannot be verified. The CDR3 has 15 amino acids. The germline gives CDR1 SGHTA, CDR2 FQGNSA. Here the CDR3 reads CASSLGDRDLSEQYF.

This chain links TRBV29-1 with TRBJ2-7; TCRdb proposes TRBD1, but this gene call is untestable without DNA. CDR3 length equals 15 residues. Looked up from germline, CDR1 is SQVTM and CDR2 is ANQGSEA. The CDR3 here is CSVEDLREGSPEQYF.

The chain links TRBV28 to TRBJ2-7; TCRdb selects TRBD1, and the lack of DNA leaves this call unchecked. This CDR3 is 14 amino acids long. Per the germline V gene, CDR1 is MDHEN and CDR2 is SYDVKM. CDR3 sequence reads: CASTTGTGTYEQYF.

Measured by frequency, this clonotype is medium-sized. The chain uses TRBV6-2 or TRBV6-3 and TRBJ2-6. This CDR3 is built from 15 residues. The germline CDR1 and CDR2 sequences are MNHEY and SVGEGT. CDR3 sequence: CASSKEGSGANVLTF.

This chain joins TRBV5-5 and TRBJ2-3. Germline CDR1 is SGHKS and CDR2 is YYEKEE (reference sequence). This CDR3 spans 13 amino acids. The CDR3 sequence is CASSLGPTDTQYF.

The chain couples TRBV15 to TRBJ2-2; TCRdb calls TRBD2, which cannot be checked without DNA. CDR3 length: 17 residues. The germline gives CDR1 LNHNV, CDR2 YYDKDF (reference sequence). CDR3 in amino acids: CATSRDELLGNTGELFF.

The chain has TRBV20-1 and TRBJ2-7; TCRdb gives TRBD1 as the D gene, but with no DNA this cannot be confirmed. Germline V gene lookup returns CDR1 DFQATT and CDR2 SNEGSKA (reference sequence). CDR3 size: 16 residues. The CDR3 protein is CSARDLGRGTSYEQYF.

The chain is built from TRBV6-5 and TRBJ2-1; TCRdb selects TRBD1, and the lack of DNA leaves this call unchecked. CDR3 size: 18 residues. CDR1 is MNHEY, CDR2 SVGAGI, per germline. The CDR3 sequence is CASSYPMTGPSSYNEQFF.

The rearrangement uses TRBV28 and TRBJ2-1. Germline V gene lookup returns CDR1 MDHEN and CDR2 SYDVKM. The length of the CDR3 is 15 residues. The CDR3: CASSPDGSSYNEQFF.

This chain joins TRBV10-3 and TRBJ2-7; TCRdb proposes TRBD1, but this gene call is untestable without DNA. The CDR3 is 15 amino acids. Germline assignment: CDR1 ENHRY and CDR2 SYGVKD. The CDR3 is CAISESEGEVDEQYF.

This rearrangement joins TRBV6-2 or TRBV6-3 to TRBJ2-1; TCRdb proposes TRBD2, but this gene call is untestable without DNA. The CDR3 sequence is 16 residues long. Germline CDR1 and CDR2: MNHEY and SVGEGT. The CDR3 sequence: CASSYSPSGSYNEQFF.